Presented here are 20 T cell receptor beta chains from one specimen sequenced in a study of T cells in Graves' hyperthyroidism and ophthalmopathy. What was amplified from RNA transcripts were TCR beta CDR3 regions. First-round RT-PCR of the TCR CDR3 relied on the HTBI primer set. TCRdb analysed the multiplex PCR reads with MiXCR anew, one entry per CDR3 protein. The sample consists of approximately 400,000 distinct CDR3 sequences, approximately 15% of them appearing once. Source material: blood. These receptors came from a woman between 18 and 30 years old with Graves' hyperthyroidism.

V gene TRBV6-1 combines with J gene TRBJ2-1; 12 positions agree with TRBD2. CDR1 is MNHNS and CDR2 is SASEGT in the germline V gene. The length of the CDR3 is 18 residues. J gave up 4 bases and V 6 bases, and 13 bases lay outside the gene matches. The CDR3 nucleotides read TGTGCCAGCAGGTCGGCTTGGACTAGCGGGACCCGTTACAATGAGCAGTTCTTC. Its protein product is CASRSAWTSGTRYNEQFF.

The chain links TRBV24-1 to TRBJ2-2, with D uncertain. The CDR3 has 15 residues. CDR1 is KGHDR, CDR2 SFDVKD, per germline. Trimming pared 4 bases from V and 2 bases from J, leaving 10 bases between. The CDR3 is CATSDGRFNTGELFF. The CDR3 bases are TGTGCCACCAGTGACGGACGGTTTAACACCGGGGAGCTGTTTTTT.

On this clonotype: This may stem from a read error, because a much larger clone lies one nucleotide away. Here the CDR3 omits its conserved ending phenylalanine or tryptophan, so a read error is the likely source. This chain links TRBV12-3 or TRBV12-4 with TRBJ1-2; D is undetermined. The V end lost 2 bases, the J end lost 5 bases, and 9 bases lay between the germline ends. The CDR3 consists of 13 residues. Here the CDR3 DNA reads TGTGCCAGCAGTTTAAACGGGATGTATGGCTACACCTCC. Amino acid sequence: CASSLNGMYGYTS.

In this sample, this clonotype turned up many times. Written as DNA, the CDR3 is TGTGCCAGCAGCCTTGGACTACCCCAAGAGACCCAGTACTTC. Residues: CASSLGLPQETQYF. The chain links TRBV7-2 to TRBJ2-5; perhaps TRBD2 as D (6 bases). The CDR3 contains 14 residues. The V gene lost 5 bases and the J gene lost 1 base, with 11 bases spanning the gap. In germline, CDR1 is SGHTA, CDR2 FQGNSA.

Ten or more counts support this clonotype. The V gene is TRBV7-9, the J gene TRBJ2-7; 15 nucleotides match TRBD2. V lost 5 bases, J lost 0 bases, and 14 bases stayed unmatched. In germline, CDR1 is SEHNR, CDR2 FQNEAQ (reference sequence). This CDR3 spans 20 amino acids. In DNA form, the CDR3 reads TGTGCCAGCAGCCAACTTGGCGGGACTAGCGGGAGGAGGAACTCCTACGAGCAGTACTTC. It yields the protein CASSQLGGTSGRRNSYEQYF.

This clonotype was detected many times. This chain joins TRBV7-9 and TRBJ2-3; TRBD2 matches at 7 bases. CDR3 length: 17 amino acids. Germline V gene data show CDR1 as SEHNR and CDR2 as FQNEAQ (reference sequence). Germline trimming cut 5 bases from V and 2 bases from J; bases unmatched to any gene: 13. The CDR3 here is CASSPGTAGVNTDTQYF. DNA of the CDR3: TGTGCCAGCAGCCCCGGGACCGCGGGAGTTAACACAGATACGCAGTATTTT.

This clonotype was detected ten times or more. The chain links TRBV28 to TRBJ1-5, with D perhaps matching TRBD1 (6 bases). Trimming removed 7 bases at V and 0 bases at J, with 16 bases between. This CDR3 is built from 16 residues. The germline CDR1 and CDR2 sequences are MDHEN and SYDVKM. Here the CDR3 DNA reads TGTGCCAGCACTCCCTTCAGGGGAGATAGCAATCAGCCCCAGCATTTT. It codes for CASTPFRGDSNQPQHF.

Ten or more counts support this clonotype. V is TRBV29-1 and J is TRBJ1-4; weak D call: TRBD1 (5 bases). The V gene's germline CDR1 is SQVTM and CDR2 ANQGSEA. V was shortened by 4 bases and J by 10 bases, with 13 bases between the two germline ends. CDR3 size: 12 residues. The CDR3 coding sequence is TGCAGCGTTGGGGACGGTCAGGGAAAACTGTTTTTT. Amino acids: CSVGDGQGKLFF. The variable domain in full, completed from reference TRBV29-1 and TRBJ1-4, reads SAVISQKPSRDICQRGTSLTIQCQVDSQVTMMFWYRQQPGQSLTLIATANQGSEATYESGFVIDKFPISRPNLTFSTLTVSNMSPEDSSIYLCSVGDGQGKLFFGSGTQLSVL.

This clonotype was seen ten or more times. This chain uses TRBV7-6 with TRBJ1-4, with D unresolved. The CDR3 runs to 14 residues. CDR1 and CDR2 from the germline V gene are SGHVS and FNYEAQ. The V and J ends lost 3 bases and 11 bases respectively, with 16 bases between them. In DNA form, the CDR3 reads TGTGCCAGCAGCTTCAGTTTCGGGGATGGGAAACTGTTTTTT. Translated, it gives CASSFSFGDGKLFF.

This clonotype was seen more than once but under ten times. The chain recombines TRBV25-1 with TRBJ2-7; D possibly matches TRBD1 or TRBD2 (5 bases each). The CDR3 consists of 15 residues. V gave up 4 bases and J gave up 3 bases, with 16 bases separating them. Germline V CDR1 and CDR2: MGHDK, SYGVNS. This CDR3 is CASSAGTVFRYEQYF. CDR3 nucleotides: TGTGCCAGCAGTGCCGGGACCGTATTCCGCTACGAGCAGTACTTC.

This clonotype was recorded a few times. One end of the junction varies from germline; a read error may be responsible. This chain uses TRBV5-1 with TRBJ2-5, with 10 bases that match TRBD2. Germline-derived CDR1 and CDR2 are SGHRS and YFSETQ. CDR3 length: 14 amino acids. The CDR3 DNA follows: TGCGCCAGCAAGCTTGGACTAGCGGAAGAGGCCCAGTACTTC. Protein: CASKLGLAEEAQYF.

CDR3 region: CASSHRPGSTNEKLFF. CDR3 nucleotide sequence: TGCGCCAGCAGCCATCGCCCAGGGTCTACTAATGAAAAACTGTTTTTT. The chain has TRBV4-1 and TRBJ1-4; D might be TRBD1 (5 bases). Trimming shortened V by 3 bases and J by 2 bases, and 13 bases separated the two germline ends. This CDR3 region has 16 residues. Germline V gives CDR1 MGHRA, CDR2 YSYEKL.

This clonotype was observed at least ten times. The chain employs TRBV7-2 and TRBJ2-7; 10 positions match TRBD1. The CDR3 extends over 16 amino acids. Germline trimming cut 1 base from V and 2 bases from J; bases unmatched to any gene: 5. Per germline, CDR1 SGHTA and CDR2 FQGNSA. The CDR3 loop is CASSLGGTGAPYEQYF. The CDR3 DNA follows: TGTGCCAGCAGCTTAGGGGGGACAGGGGCACCCTACGAGCAGTACTTC.

This clonotype was counted only a few times. The genes are TRBV3-1 and TRBJ1-4; unclear D gene. This CDR3 has 16 amino acids. Trimming pared 4 bases from V and 5 bases from J, leaving 17 bases between. In germline, CDR1 is LGHDT, CDR2 YNNKEL (reference sequence). CDR3 amino acids: CASSPRSYRANEKLFF. In nucleotides, the CDR3 is TGTGCCAGCAGCCCACGCTCCTATCGCGCCAATGAAAAACTGTTTTTT.

The rearrangement uses TRBV7-8 and TRBJ1-5, with D possibly being TRBD1 (6 bases). The germline V gene encodes CDR1 SGHVS and CDR2 FQNEAQ. V lost 5 bases and J 4 bases, leaving 21 bases between the germline ends. CDR3 size: 17 residues. CDR3 protein: CASSPKTLRGINQPQHF. The CDR3 region has the DNA TGTGCCAGCAGCCCAAAAACATTAAGGGGGATAAATCAGCCCCAGCATTTT.

This clonotype was observed at least ten times. This chain uses TRBV3-1 with TRBJ1-4; D is unresolved. Trimming removed 1 base at V and 0 bases at J, with 9 bases between. The CDR3 runs 16 residues. From germline, CDR1 is LGHDT and CDR2 YNNKEL (reference sequence). CDR3 sequence: CASSQVPASTNEKLFF. CDR3 in DNA: TGTGCCAGCAGCCAAGTCCCAGCCTCAACTAATGAAAAACTGTTTTTT.

This clonotype showed up just a few times. The V call is TRBV6-1, the J call TRBJ1-6; D is unresolved. The CDR3 is 13 amino acids. V was shortened by 4 bases and J by 14 bases, with 15 bases between the two germline ends. Germline V CDR1 and CDR2: MNHNS, SASEGT. For the CDR3, the DNA is TGTGCCAGCAGTGCGCTTGGGGTAAGGACCCTCCACTTT. Residues: CASSALGVRTLHF.

This clonotype was seen repeatedly, ten times or more. V usage is TRBV27 and J usage is TRBJ2-7, with TRBD1 identical over 8 bases. The J segment lost 4 bases and the V segment lost 5 bases, leaving 7 bases of the junction unmatched. The CDR3 has 14 amino acids. CDR1 and CDR2 (germline): MNHEY, SMNVEV (reference sequence). The CDR3 reads CASSPYTGGYEQYF. As DNA, the CDR3 is TGTGCCAGCAGTCCGTACACAGGGGGGTACGAGCAGTACTTC.

This clonotype was observed at least ten times. V usage is TRBV12-3 or TRBV12-4 and J usage is TRBJ2-7; D not certain. The V gene lost 5 bases and the J gene lost 2 bases, with 10 bases spanning the gap. The CDR3 extends over 13 amino acids. The chain's CDR3 is CASSLRVTYEQYF. CDR3 in DNA: TGTGCCAGCAGTCTCCGGGTCACCTACGAGCAGTACTTC.

This clonotype was seen ten or more times. The CDR3 nucleotides are TGTGCCAGGGGGTTTTGGACAGATACGCAGTATTTT. As protein: CARGFWTDTQYF. The gene calls are TRBV27 and TRBJ2-3; the D is unclear. The CDR3 sequence is 12 residues long. Germline V gene lookup returns CDR1 MNHEY and CDR2 SMNVEV (reference sequence). V lost 9 bases and J 3 bases, leaving 10 bases between the germline ends.